These 24 T cell receptor beta chains were all obtained from the same sample, sequenced in a study of blood T cell repertoires in COVID-19. This table comes from immunoSEQ multiplex PCR, and its TCRdb copy is limited to in-frame clones, with some not included. The sample consists of 70,000 to 85,000 clones, roughly four fifths of them appearing once. Sequencing was done on a sample of peripheral blood. These TCRs come from a man between 60 and 70 years old with acute or convalescent COVID-19.

The chain couples TRBV18 to TRBJ2-1; 9 bases map to TRBD2. J was trimmed by 0 bases and V by 6 bases; bases with no gene match: 6. The CDR3 is 16 amino acids. The germline V gene encodes CDR1 KGHSH and CDR2 LQKENI. The CDR3 region is CASSGLAEYSYNEQFF. The CDR3 DNA reads TGTGCCAGCTCGGGACTAGCAGAATACTCCTACAATGAGCAGTTCTTC.

This clone has a handful of counts. The V gene is TRBV4-2, the J gene TRBJ1-2; 7 positions match TRBD1. Unmatched junction bases numbered 3, after V lost 1 base and J lost 7 bases. The CDR3 loop spans 13 amino acids. Germline V gene lookup returns CDR1 LGHNA and CDR2 YNFKEQ. CDR3 nucleotide sequence: TGTGCCAGCAGCCAAGGGACAGGAGGTGGCTACACCTTC. As protein: CASSQGTGGGYTF.

The chain uses TRBV7-2 and TRBJ2-3; 11 bases fit TRBD2. Looked up from germline, CDR1 is SGHTA and CDR2 is FQGNSA. The junction had 9 bases not matched to a gene; V was cut back by 4 bases and J by 6 bases. CDR3 length: 16 residues. The CDR3 bases are TGTGCCAGCAGCTCAAATAGCGGGGGGGCCGGTGATACGCAGTATTTT. Amino acid sequence: CASSSNSGGAGDTQYF.

J is TRBJ2-7 and V is TRBV7-2; TRBD2 agrees at 12 bases. Germline trimming cut 5 bases from V and 0 bases from J; bases unmatched to any gene: 5. Per germline, CDR1 SGHTA and CDR2 FQGNSA. CDR3 size: 16 residues. CDR3 loop: CASSPRTSGASYEQYF. The CDR3, as DNA: TGTGCCAGCAGCCCAAGGACTAGCGGGGCCTCCTACGAGCAGTACTTC.

V gene TRBV7-2 combines with J gene TRBJ2-7; TRBD1 matches at 7 bases. The junction had 8 bases not matched to a gene; V was cut back by 4 bases and J by 2 bases. Germline-derived CDR1 and CDR2 are SGHTA and FQGNSA. CDR3 length: 15 residues. The CDR3 DNA sequence: TGTGCCAGCAGCTGGAGACAGGGTATTACCTACGAGCAGTACTTC. Residues: CASSWRQGITYEQYF.

This chain joins TRBV28 and TRBJ1-2, with D possibly matching TRBD1 (5 bases). Per germline, CDR1 MDHEN and CDR2 SYDVKM. Trimming took off 11 bases at V and 1 base at J, with 14 bases between the two ends. The CDR3 loop spans 13 amino acids. CDR3 DNA: TGTGCCGGCCGGGGGGGTAATAACTATGGCTACACCTTC. Translation gives CAGRGGNNYGYTF.

The rearrangement joins TRBV5-5 to TRBJ2-2; D might be TRBD1 (6 bases). The germline gives CDR1 SGHKS, CDR2 YYEKEE (reference sequence). The CDR3 consists of 14 residues. V shed 3 bases and J shed 1 base, with 7 bases lying between them. The CDR3 DNA is TGTGCCAGCAGCTCGACAGGGAACACCGGGGAGCTGTTTTTT. Its translation is CASSSTGNTGELFF.

This clone was found once. The rearrangement links TRBV3-1 (or the pseudogene TRBV3-2) to TRBJ1-1, with D perhaps TRBD1 (6 bases). Trimming took 5 bases from V and 5 from J, leaving 15 bases between them. CDR1 is LGHDT, CDR2 YNNKEL, per germline (reference sequence). The CDR3 is made up of 14 amino acids. The CDR3 nucleotides read TGTGCCAGCAGCTCCACCGGGACATTTACTGAAGCTTTCTTT. It translates to CASSSTGTFTEAFF.

In its sample, this clone was seen a few times. This chain joins TRBV3-1 (or the pseudogene TRBV3-2) and TRBJ2-7; D may be TRBD1 (5 bases). The CDR3 consists of 12 residues. With 0 bases removed from V and 7 bases from J, the gap between germline ends came to 7 bases. Looked up from germline, CDR1 is LGHDT and CDR2 is YNNKEL (reference sequence). The CDR3 sequence: CASSQDKGEQYF. The CDR3 nucleotides read TGTGCCAGCAGCCAAGATAAGGGGGAGCAGTACTTC.

This rearrangement joins TRBV11-2 to TRBJ2-3, with 9 bases that match TRBD1. Looked up from germline, CDR1 is SGHAT and CDR2 is FQNNGV. V lost 5 bases, J lost 6 bases, and 6 bases stayed unmatched. The CDR3 extends over 14 amino acids. The CDR3 sequence is CASSLGQGLDTQYF. CDR3 bases: TGTGCCAGCAGCCTGGGACAGGGTCTGGATACGCAGTATTTT. Full variable domain (rest looked up from reference TRBV11-2 and TRBJ2-3): EAGVAQSPRYKIIEKRQSVAFWCNPISGHATLYWYQQILGQGPKLLIQFQNNGVVDDSQLPKDRFSAERLKGVDSTLKIQPAKLEDSAVYLCASSLGQGLDTQYFGPGTRLTVL.

The DNA of the CDR3 is TGTGCCAGCAGCTCGCCTCAGGGGAGCACCGGGGAGCTGTTTTTT. Translation gives CASSSPQGSTGELFF. The chain is built from TRBV11-2 and TRBJ2-2; tentatively, D is TRBD1 (6 bases). Trimming cost V 4 bases and J 4 bases, with 13 bases left between them. The CDR3 is 15 amino acids. Germline lookup yields CDR1 SGHAT and CDR2 FQNNGV.

This CDR3 is CASSQRQGGDGYTF. The CDR3 DNA is TGTGCCAGCAGTCAGCGGCAGGGAGGTGACGGCTACACCTTC. The chain uses TRBV2 and TRBJ1-2, with a weak D call TRBD1 (5 bases). The CDR3 loop spans 14 amino acids. Looked up from germline, CDR1 is SNHLY and CDR2 is FYNNEI. Trimming left V 5 bases short and J 8 bases short, with 18 bases between.

The rearrangement uses TRBV9 and TRBJ2-7; the match to TRBD2 covers 7 bases. Germline V gene sequence: CDR1 SGDLS, CDR2 YYNGEE. Losses at the gene ends were 2 bases for V and 2 bases for J; bases not matched to a gene: 4. The CDR3 length is 14 residues. CDR3 sequence: CASSVRGDPYEQYF. The CDR3 DNA follows: TGTGCCAGCAGCGTCCGGGGGGACCCCTACGAGCAGTACTTC.

This clone has more than one count but fewer than ten. This same CDR3 is encoded by further DNA sequences in the sample. The chain is built from TRBV7-2 and TRBJ1-5; a weak D match, TRBD1 (5 bases). V was clipped by 4 bases and J by 4 bases, with 14 bases between them. The V gene's germline CDR1 is SGHTA and CDR2 FQGNSA. The CDR3 has 15 amino acids. CDR3 nucleotides: TGTGCCAGCAGCTCCACCACGGGGGGGAATCAGCCCCAGCATTTT. This gives the protein CASSSTTGGNQPQHF. The whole variable domain, remainder taken from reference TRBV7-2 and TRBJ1-5, is GAGVSQSPSNKVTEKGKDVELRCDPISGHTALYWYRQSLGQGLEFLIYFQGNSAPDKSGLPSDRFSAERTGGSVSTLTIQRTQQEDSAVYLCASSSTTGGNQPQHFGDGTRLSIL.

V and J are TRBV5-1 and TRBJ2-1; 8 bases are a match to TRBD1. This CDR3 has 15 residues. CDR1 is SGHRS and CDR2 is YFSETQ in the germline V gene. V dropped 4 bases and J dropped 5; count of bases not matched to a gene: 8. CDR3 amino acids: CASSEPGTGDNEQFF. The DNA for the CDR3 is TGCGCCAGCAGCGAGCCAGGGACAGGTGACAATGAGCAGTTCTTC.

In this sample, this clone turned up a few times. V and J are TRBV12-3 or TRBV12-4 and TRBJ1-1; D gene ambiguous. Trimming left V 3 bases short and J 4 bases short, with 3 bases between. This CDR3 has 11 residues. Here the CDR3 reads CASSFGTEAFF. Written as DNA, the CDR3 is TGTGCCAGCAGTTTCGGCACTGAAGCTTTCTTT.

A few counts support this clone. The genes are TRBV19 and TRBJ2-1; D is perhaps TRBD2 (5 bases). From germline, CDR1 is LNHDA and CDR2 SQIVND (reference sequence). The CDR3 is 12 residues long. The V and J ends lost 6 bases and 9 bases respectively, with 12 bases between them. The CDR3 region has the DNA TGTGCCAGTAGCACTAGTAGGTTTGAGCAGTTCTTC. Amino acids: CASSTSRFEQFF.

The chain recombines TRBV19 with TRBJ1-2, with 9 bases lining up with TRBD1. This CDR3 is built from 15 residues. V gave up 9 bases and J gave up 2 bases; unmatched junction bases: 10. Germline V gene sequence: CDR1 LNHDA, CDR2 SQIVND (reference sequence). CDR3 sequence reads: CASMYSTGGNYGYTF. In DNA, the CDR3 is TGTGCCAGCATGTATTCGACAGGGGGGAACTATGGCTACACCTTC.

The rearrangement joins TRBV2 to TRBJ2-2, with a tentative D call TRBD1 (5 bases). The CDR3 contains 14 residues. Germline V lookup: CDR1 SNHLY, CDR2 FYNNEI. Between the trimmed V and J ends, which lost 5 bases and 1 base, there was a span of 8 bases. The CDR3 reads CASSPTVNTGELFF. As DNA, the CDR3 is TGTGCCAGCAGTCCGACAGTGAACACCGGGGAGCTGTTTTTT.

V usage is TRBV7-9 and J usage is TRBJ1-1; D possibly corresponds to TRBD1 (6 bases). The CDR3 sequence is 14 residues long. The germline V and J ends were trimmed by 2 bases and 5 bases, with 12 bases remaining between them. Germline CDR1 SEHNR, CDR2 FQNEAQ (reference sequence). The CDR3 sequence: CASSLSQGLTEAFF. The CDR3 bases are TGTGCCAGCAGCTTAAGTCAGGGGCTAACTGAAGCTTTCTTT.

This chain links TRBV18 with TRBJ2-3; TRBD2 matches at 8 bases. V trimming: 0 bases; J trimming: 4 bases; junction bases outside the gene matches: 3. This CDR3 has 15 residues. CDR1 and CDR2 from the germline V gene are KGHSH and LQKENI. The CDR3 region is CASSPPSGSPDTQYF. CDR3 nucleotides: TGTGCCAGCTCACCACCGAGCGGGAGCCCAGATACGCAGTATTTT.

The genes are TRBV9 and TRBJ1-2; 9 bases are a match to TRBD1. J was trimmed by 7 bases and V by 0 bases; bases with no gene match: 10. This CDR3 comprises 16 residues. The germline CDR1 and CDR2 sequences are SGDLS and YYNGEE. CDR3 sequence reads: CASSVAGRTGVSGYTF. The CDR3 DNA reads TGTGCCAGCAGCGTAGCGGGCAGGACAGGGGTCAGTGGCTACACCTTC.

The chain is built from TRBV7-6 and TRBJ2-3; a weak D match, TRBD2 (5 bases). The CDR3 is made up of 14 amino acids. The V end was cut by 5 bases, the J end by 6 bases, with 15 bases between. Germline-derived CDR1 and CDR2 are SGHVS and FNYEAQ. CDR3 residues: CASSPTSERDTQYF. The CDR3 region has the DNA TGTGCCAGCAGCCCGACGTCCGAGCGGGATACGCAGTATTTT.

A few counts support this clone. The rearrangement links TRBV5-1 to TRBJ2-7; 8 bases are shared with TRBD1. The CDR3 totals 15 residues. Trimming removed 1 base from V and 3 bases from J; junction bases left unmatched: 6. Per the germline V gene, CDR1 is SGHRS and CDR2 is YFSETQ. The CDR3 sequence is CASSLLQGGNYEQYF. The CDR3, as DNA: TGCGCCAGCAGCTTGTTACAGGGGGGAAACTACGAGCAGTACTTC.